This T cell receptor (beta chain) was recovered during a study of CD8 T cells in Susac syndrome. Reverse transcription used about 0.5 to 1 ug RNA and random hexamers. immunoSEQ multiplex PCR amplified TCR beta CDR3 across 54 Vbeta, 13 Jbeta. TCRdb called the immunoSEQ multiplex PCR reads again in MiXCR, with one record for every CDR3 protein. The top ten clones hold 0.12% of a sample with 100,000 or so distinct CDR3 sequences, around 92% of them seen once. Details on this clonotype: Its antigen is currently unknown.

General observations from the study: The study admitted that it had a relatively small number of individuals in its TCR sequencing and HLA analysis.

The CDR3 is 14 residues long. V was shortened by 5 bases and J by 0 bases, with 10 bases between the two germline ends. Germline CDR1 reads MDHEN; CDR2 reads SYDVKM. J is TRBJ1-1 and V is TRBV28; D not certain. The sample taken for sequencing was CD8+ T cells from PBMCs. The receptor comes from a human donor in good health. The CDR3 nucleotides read TGTGCCAGCAGTCAAATGAACATGAACACTGAAGCTTTCTTT. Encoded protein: CASSQMNMNTEAFF.